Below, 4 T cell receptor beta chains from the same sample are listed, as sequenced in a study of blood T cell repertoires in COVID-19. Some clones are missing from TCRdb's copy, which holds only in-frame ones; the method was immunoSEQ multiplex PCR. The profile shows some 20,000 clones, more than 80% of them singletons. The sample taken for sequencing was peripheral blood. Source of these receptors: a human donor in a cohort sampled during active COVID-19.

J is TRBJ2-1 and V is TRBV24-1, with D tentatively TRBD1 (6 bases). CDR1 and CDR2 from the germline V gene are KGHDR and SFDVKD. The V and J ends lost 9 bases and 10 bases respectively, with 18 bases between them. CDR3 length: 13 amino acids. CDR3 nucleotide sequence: TGTGCCACCTCCCTAGGGGGTGTCCGGGAGCAGTTCTTC. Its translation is CATSLGGVREQFF.

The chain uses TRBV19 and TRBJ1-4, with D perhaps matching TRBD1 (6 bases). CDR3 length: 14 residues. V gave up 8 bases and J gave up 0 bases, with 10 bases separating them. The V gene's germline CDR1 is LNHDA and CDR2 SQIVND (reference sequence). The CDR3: CASGRGSTNEKLFF. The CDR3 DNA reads TGTGCCAGTGGCAGGGGTTCAACTAATGAAAAACTGTTTTTT. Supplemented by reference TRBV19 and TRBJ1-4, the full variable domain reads DGGITQSPKYLFRKEGQNVTLSCEQNLNHDAMYWYRQDPGQGLRLIYYSQIVNDFQKGDIAEGYSVSREKKESFPLTVTSAQKNPTAFYLCASGRGSTNEKLFFGSGTQLSVL.

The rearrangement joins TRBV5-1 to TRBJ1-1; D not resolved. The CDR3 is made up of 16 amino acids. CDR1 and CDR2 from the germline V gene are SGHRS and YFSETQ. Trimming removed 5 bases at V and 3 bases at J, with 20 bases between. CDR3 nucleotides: TGCGCCAGCAGAACGCGGCCGGGCGGAGGGTACACTGAAGCTTTCTTT. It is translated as CASRTRPGGGYTEAFF.

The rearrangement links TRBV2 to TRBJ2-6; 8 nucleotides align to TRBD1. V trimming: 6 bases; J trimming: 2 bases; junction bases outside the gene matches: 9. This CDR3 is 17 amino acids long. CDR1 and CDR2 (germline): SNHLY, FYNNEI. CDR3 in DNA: TGTGCCAGCAGCCCCGGACAGGGAATCGCTGGGGCCAACGTCCTGACTTTC. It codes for CASSPGQGIAGANVLTF.